Ten or more counts support the clone carrying this T cell receptor (beta chain). What it binds is unknown. This entry is derived from a study of T cells in Graves' hyperthyroidism and ophthalmopathy. Background on the study: Peripheral blood draws took place at initial diagnosis, ahead of any treatment. Broader study findings: Ophthalmopathy was told apart from stable hyperthyroidism by a 13 V-J model.

Trimming stripped 1 base from V and 4 bases from J, with 8 bases between. Germline CDR1 reads MDHEN; CDR2 reads SYDVKM. The CDR3 has 13 residues. Amplification targeted TCR beta CDR3 regions from RNA transcripts. RT-PCR in the first round (using the HTBI primer set) targeted the TCR CDR3. TCRdb passed the multiplex PCR reads through MiXCR, listing each CDR3 protein once. The sample comprises about half a million distinct CDR3 sequences, 20% of which are singletons, and roughly 29% rests with the top ten. The chain employs TRBV28 and TRBJ2-7, with D maybe TRBD1 (5 bases). The specimen sequenced was blood. This TCR was recovered from a man between 18 and 35 years old with Graves' hyperthyroidism. CDR3 sequence (DNA): TGTGCCAGCAGTTTATCCAGGGATTACGAGCAGTACTTC. Protein: CASSLSRDYEQYF.